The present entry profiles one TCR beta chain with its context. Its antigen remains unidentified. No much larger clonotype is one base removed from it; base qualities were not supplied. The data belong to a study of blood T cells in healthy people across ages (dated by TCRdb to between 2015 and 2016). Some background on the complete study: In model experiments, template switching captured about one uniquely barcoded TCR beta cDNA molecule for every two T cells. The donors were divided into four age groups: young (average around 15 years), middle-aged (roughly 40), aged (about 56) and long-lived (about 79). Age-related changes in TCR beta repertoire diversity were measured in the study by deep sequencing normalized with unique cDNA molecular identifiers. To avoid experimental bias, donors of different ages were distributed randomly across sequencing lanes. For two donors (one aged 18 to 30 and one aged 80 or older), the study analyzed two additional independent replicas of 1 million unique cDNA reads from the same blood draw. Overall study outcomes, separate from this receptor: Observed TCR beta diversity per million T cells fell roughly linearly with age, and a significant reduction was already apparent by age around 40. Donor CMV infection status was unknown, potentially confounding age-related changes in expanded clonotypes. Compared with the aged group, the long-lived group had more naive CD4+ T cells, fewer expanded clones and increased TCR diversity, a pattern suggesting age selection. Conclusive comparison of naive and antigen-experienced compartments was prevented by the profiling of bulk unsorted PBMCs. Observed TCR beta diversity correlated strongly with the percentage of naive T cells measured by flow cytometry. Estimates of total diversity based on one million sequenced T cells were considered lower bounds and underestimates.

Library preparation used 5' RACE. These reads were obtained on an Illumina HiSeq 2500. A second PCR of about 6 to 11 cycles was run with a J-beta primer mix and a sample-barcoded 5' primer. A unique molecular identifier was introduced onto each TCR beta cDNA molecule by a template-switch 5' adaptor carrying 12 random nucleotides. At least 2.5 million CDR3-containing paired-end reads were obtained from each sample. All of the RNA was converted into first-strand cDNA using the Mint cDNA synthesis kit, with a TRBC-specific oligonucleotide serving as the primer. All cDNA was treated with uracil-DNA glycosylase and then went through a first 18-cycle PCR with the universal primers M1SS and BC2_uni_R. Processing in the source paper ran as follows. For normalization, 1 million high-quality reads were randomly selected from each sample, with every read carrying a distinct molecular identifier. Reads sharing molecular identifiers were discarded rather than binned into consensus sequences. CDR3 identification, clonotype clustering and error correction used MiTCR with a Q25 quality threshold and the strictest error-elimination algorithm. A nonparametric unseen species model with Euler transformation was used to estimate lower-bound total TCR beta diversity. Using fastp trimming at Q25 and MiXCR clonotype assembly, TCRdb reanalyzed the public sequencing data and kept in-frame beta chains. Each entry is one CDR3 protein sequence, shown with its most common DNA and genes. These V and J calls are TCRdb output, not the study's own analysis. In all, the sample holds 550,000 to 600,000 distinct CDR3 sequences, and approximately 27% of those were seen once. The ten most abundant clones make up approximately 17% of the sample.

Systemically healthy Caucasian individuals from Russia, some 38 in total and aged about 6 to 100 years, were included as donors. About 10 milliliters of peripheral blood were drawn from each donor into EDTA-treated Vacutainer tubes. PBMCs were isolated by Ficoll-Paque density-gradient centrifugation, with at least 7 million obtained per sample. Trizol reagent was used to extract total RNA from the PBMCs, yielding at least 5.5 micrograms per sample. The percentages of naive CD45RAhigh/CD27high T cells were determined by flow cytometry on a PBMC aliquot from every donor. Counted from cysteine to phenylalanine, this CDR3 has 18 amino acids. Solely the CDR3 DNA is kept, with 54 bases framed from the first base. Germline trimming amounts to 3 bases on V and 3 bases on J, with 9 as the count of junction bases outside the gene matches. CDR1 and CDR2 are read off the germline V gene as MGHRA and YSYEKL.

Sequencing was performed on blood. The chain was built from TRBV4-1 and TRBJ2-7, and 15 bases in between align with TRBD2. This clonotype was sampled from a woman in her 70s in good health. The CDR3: CASSQRTSGGVDYYEQYF. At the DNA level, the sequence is TGCGCCAGCAGCCAGAGGACTAGCGGGGGGGTTGACTACTACGAGCAGTACTTC.